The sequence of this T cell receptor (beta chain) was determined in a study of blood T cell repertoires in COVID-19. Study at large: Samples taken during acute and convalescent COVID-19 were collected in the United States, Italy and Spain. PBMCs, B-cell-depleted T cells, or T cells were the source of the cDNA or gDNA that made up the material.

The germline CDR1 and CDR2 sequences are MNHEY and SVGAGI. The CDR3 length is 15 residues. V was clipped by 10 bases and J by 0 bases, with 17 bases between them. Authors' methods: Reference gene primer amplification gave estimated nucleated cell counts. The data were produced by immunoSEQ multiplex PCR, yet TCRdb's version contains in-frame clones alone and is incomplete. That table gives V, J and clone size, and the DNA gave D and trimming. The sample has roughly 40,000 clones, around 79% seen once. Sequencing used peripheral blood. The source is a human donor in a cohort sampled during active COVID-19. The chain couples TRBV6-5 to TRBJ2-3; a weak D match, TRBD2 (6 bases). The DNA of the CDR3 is TGTGCCACCCTTTTAGGGAGGCTCAGCACAGATACGCAGTATTTT. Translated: CATLLGRLSTDTQYF.